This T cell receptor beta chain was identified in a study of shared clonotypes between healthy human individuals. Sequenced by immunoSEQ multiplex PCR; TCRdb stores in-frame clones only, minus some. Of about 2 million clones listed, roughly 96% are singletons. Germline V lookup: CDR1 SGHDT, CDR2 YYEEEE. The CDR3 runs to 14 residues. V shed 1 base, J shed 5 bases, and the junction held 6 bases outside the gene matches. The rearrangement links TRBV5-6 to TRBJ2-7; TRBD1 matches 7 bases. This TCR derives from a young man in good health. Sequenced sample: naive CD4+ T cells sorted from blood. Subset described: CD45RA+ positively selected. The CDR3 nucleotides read TGTGCCAGCAGCTTGAGAGGGGGCAGCGACGAGCAGTACTTC. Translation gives CASSLRGGSDEQYF.